The entry below gives a single T cell receptor (beta chain) sequence along with its context. The CDR3 extends over 15 amino acids. Per the germline V gene, CDR1 is SGHTA and CDR2 is FQGNSA. V gave up 5 bases and J gave up 6 bases; unmatched junction bases: 10. Sequencing used immunoSEQ multiplex PCR; TCRdb keeps in-frame clones, though not all of them. The sample contains 160,000 or so clones, 87% of which appear only once. This sample was included in a study of blood T cell repertoires in COVID-19. Study context: The United States, Italy and Spain were the sources of the acute and convalescent COVID-19 samples.

Participant-reported clinical history was the basis for cohort assignment. The sample was PBMCs or T cells enriched from blood (not recorded which). The rearrangement links TRBV7-2 to TRBJ2-3; 8 bases are a match to TRBD2. The source of this sequence is a human donor with acute COVID-19. The donor label of this sample is uncertain. CDR3 coding DNA: TGTGCCAGCAGCCACATCGGACTAGCCCCCGATACGCAGTATTTT. It specifies CASSHIGLAPDTQYF.